This TCR beta chain is drawn from a study of PD-1 blockade in mismatch repair-deficient tumors. Whole-study context: Patients had over 10 mismatch repair-deficient cancer types, all previously treated and progressing.

Per the germline V gene, CDR1 is ENHRY and CDR2 is SYGVKD. The CDR3 totals 14 residues. Trimming at V came to 6 bases and at J to 3 bases, leaving 3 bases not matched to a gene. Clones were read by immunoSEQ multiplex PCR, and TCRdb kept only the in-frame ones, dropping some. The sample holds 100,000 to 150,000 clones, roughly 86% seen once. This TCR derives from an adult with mismatch repair-deficient cancer. V and J are TRBV10-3 and TRBJ1-4; 8 bases map to TRBD1. The sequencing used peripheral blood, collected 44 weeks after starting pembrolizumab. The CDR3 here is CAISDRGSNEKLFF. In DNA form, the CDR3 reads TGTGCCATCAGCGACAGGGGTTCTAATGAAAAACTGTTTTTT.